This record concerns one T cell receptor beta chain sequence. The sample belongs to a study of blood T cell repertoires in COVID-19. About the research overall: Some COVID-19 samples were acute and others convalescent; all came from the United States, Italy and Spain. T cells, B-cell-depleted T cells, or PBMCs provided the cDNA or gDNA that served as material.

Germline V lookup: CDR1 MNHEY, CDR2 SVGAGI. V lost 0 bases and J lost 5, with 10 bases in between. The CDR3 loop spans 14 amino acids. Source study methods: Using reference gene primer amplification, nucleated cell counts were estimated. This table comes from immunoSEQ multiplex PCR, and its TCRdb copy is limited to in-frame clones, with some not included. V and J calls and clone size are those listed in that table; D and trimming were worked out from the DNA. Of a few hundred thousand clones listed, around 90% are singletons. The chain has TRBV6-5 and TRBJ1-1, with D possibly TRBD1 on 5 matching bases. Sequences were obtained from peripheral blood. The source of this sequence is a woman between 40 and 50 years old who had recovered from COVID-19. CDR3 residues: CASSYSQGGTEAFF. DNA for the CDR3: TGTGCCAGCAGTTACTCGCAGGGAGGGACTGAAGCTTTCTTT.